These T cell receptor beta chains were read from a single sample in a study of cytomegalovirus exposure and HLA in healthy donors. TCRdb's copy holds only in-frame clones and misses some; the assay was immunoSEQ multiplex PCR. Listed are 40,000 or so clones; roughly 7.3% falls within the top ten. Input material: PBMCs. These receptors all stem from a male donor in good health and CMV-seronegative. The conserved cysteine and the conserved F or W are not part of the CDR3 here.

TRBV7-8 ASSLDRRGYT
TRBV14 ASSRGWNEQY
TRBV5-8 ASSGTGSQPQH
TRBV28 ASSPGLAGGSGNEQF
TRBV5-4 ASSSRGGDYEQY
TRBV6-1 ASSELTGQPQH
TRBV4-2 ASSVSAGQVSYEQY
TRBV6-1 ASSLSSNQPQH
TRBV2 ASRVNRGNTEAF
TRBV6-5 ASRALGGEEQY
TRBV7-9 ASSFQGAGTGELF
TRBV27 ASSLSGGRELF
TRBV11-2 ASSLYREQNEQY
TRBV6-1 ASRRVREGYEQY
TRBV28 ASKGRGFRNSNQPQH
TRBV5-6 ASSPRKWGLEQY
TRBV19 ASSLGQGFYGYT
TRBV28 ASSGLFEKLF
TRBV19 ASNLQGFSNQPQH
TRBV19 ASSITGGAGQAF
TRBV19 ASSPGLAGGLDTQY
TRBV9 ASSGGNEQY
TRBV28 ASSVNYEAF
TRBV9 ASSRRVNDIQY
TRBV19 ASSKAGGTDTQY
TRBV30 ACTGGSGANVLT
TRBV29-1 SVEDTATGNYGYT
TRBV14 ASSPYGSGGSEQF
TRBV6-4 ASSDQNASLPFSYEQY
TRBV7-2 ASSALGQALGELF
TRBV6-6 ASSRTDQPQH
TRBV6-5 ASSYGGTGTNTEAF
TRBV19 ASSIRGNTIY
TRBV19 ASSSGTGGTEAF
TRBV25-1 ASSKGGRNEKLF
TRBV7-9 ASSSPSGSGGELF
TRBV7-6 ASSPDRTGADEQF
TRBV18 ASSSYEGDEQY
TRBV6-5 ASSSPGTGDEKLF
TRBV2 ASRGETEAF
TRBV19 ASSIIRAGNQPQH
TRBV6-4 ASSLNPGQRFPYEQY
TRBV28 ASSSGVYGYT
TRBV28 ASRLLDTDTQY
TRBV11-2 ASKTGDYEQY